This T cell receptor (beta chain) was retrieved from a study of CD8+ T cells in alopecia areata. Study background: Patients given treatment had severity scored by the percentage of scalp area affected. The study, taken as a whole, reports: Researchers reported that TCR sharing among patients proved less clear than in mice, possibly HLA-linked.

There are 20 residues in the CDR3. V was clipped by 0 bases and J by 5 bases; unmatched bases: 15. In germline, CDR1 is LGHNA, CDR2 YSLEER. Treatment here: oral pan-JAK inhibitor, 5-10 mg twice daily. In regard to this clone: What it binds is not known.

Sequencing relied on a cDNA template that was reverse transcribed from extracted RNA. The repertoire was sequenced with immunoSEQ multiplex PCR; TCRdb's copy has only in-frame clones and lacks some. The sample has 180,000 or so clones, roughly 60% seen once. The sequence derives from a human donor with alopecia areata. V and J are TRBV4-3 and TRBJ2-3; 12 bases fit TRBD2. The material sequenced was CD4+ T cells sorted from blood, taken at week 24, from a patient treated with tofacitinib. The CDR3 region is CASSQDRAASGRASGDTQYF. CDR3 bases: TGCGCCAGCAGCCAAGATCGGGCGGCTAGCGGGAGGGCCAGCGGAGATACGCAGTATTTT.